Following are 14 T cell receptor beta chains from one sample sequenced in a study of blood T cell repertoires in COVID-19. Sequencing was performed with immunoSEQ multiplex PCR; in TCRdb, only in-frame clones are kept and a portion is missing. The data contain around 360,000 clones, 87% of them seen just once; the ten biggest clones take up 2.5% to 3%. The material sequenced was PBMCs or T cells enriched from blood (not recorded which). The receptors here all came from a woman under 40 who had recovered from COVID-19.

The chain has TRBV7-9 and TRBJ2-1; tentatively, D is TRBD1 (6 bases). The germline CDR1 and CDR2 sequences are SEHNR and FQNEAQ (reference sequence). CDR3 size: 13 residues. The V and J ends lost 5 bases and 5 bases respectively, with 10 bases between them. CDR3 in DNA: TGTGCCAGCAGCCGGGACAACGACAATGAGCAGTTCTTC. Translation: CASSRDNDNEQFF.

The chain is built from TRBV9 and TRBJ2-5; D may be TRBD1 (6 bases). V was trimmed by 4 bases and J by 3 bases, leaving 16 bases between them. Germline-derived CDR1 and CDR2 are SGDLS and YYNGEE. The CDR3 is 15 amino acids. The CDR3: CASSRRGQSKETQYF. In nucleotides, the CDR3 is TGTGCCAGCAGCAGACGGGGACAATCTAAAGAGACCCAGTACTTC.

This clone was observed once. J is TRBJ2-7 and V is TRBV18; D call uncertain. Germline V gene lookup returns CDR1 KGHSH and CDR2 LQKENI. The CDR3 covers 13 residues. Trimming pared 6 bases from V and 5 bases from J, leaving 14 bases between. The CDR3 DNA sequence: TGTGCCAGCTCCCCGCCGACATCGGACGAGCAGTACTTC. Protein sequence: CASSPPTSDEQYF.

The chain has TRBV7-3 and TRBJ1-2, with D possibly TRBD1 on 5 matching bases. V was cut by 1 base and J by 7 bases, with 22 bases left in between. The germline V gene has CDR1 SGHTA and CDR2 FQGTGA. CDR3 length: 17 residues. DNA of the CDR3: TGTGCCAGCAGCTTAATGTCCCCGATGCAGGGAAATGTTGGCTACACCTTC. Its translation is CASSLMSPMQGNVGYTF.

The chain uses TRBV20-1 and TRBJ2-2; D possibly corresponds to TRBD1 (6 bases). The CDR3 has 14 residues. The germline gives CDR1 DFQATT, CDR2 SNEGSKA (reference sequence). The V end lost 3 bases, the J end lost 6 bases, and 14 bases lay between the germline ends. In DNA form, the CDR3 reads TGCAGTGCTAGTAATACCAGGGGCGCCGGGGAGCTGTTTTTT. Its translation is CSASNTRGAGELFF.

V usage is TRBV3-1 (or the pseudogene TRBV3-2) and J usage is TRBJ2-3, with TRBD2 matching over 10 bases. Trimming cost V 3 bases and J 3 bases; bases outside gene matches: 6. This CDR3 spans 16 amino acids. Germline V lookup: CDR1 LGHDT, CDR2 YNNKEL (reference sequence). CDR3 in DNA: TGTGCCAGCAGCCAGATAGCGGGGGGTCTAACAGATACGCAGTATTTT. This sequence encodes CASSQIAGGLTDTQYF.

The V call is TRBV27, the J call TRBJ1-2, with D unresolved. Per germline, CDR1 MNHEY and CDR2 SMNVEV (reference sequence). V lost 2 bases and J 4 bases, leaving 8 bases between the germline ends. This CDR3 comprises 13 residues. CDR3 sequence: CASSLTSLYGYTF. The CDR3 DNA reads TGTGCCAGCAGTTTAACCAGTCTCTATGGCTACACCTTC.

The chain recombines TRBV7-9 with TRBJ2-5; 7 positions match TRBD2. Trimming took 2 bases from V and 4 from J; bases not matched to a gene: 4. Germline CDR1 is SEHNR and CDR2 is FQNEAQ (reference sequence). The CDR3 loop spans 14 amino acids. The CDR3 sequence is CASSLRSSGETQYF. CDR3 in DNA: TGTGCCAGCAGCTTACGGTCTAGCGGAGAGACCCAGTACTTC.

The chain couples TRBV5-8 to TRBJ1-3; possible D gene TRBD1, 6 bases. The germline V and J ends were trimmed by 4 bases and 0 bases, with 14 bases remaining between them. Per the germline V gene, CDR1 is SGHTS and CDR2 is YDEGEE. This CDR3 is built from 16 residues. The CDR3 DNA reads TGTGCCAGCAGCCCCCCGGGACAACTCTCTGGAAACACCATATATTTT. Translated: CASSPPGQLSGNTIYF. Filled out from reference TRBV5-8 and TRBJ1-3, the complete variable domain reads EAGVTQSPTHLIKTRGQQATLRCSPISGHTSVYWYQQALGLGLQFLLWYDEGEERNRGNFPPRFSGRQFPNYSSELNVNALELEDSALYLCASSPPGQLSGNTIYFGEGSWLTVV.

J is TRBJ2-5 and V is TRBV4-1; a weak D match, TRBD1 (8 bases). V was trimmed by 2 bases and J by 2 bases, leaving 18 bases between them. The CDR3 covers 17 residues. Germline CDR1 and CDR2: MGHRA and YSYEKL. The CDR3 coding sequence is TGCGCCAGCAGCCAACGACAGGGGCTAGCGGTACAAGAGACCCAGTACTTC. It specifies CASSQRQGLAVQETQYF.

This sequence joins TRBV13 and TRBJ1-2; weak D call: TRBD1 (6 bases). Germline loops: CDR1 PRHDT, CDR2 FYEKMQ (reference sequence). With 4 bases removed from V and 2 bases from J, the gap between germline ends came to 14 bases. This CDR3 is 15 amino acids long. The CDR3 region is CASSSLDRANYGYTF. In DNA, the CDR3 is TGTGCCAGCAGCTCCTTGGACAGAGCAAACTATGGCTACACCTTC.

CDR3 nucleotides: TGTGCCAGTAGTATAGTCGAACAGGGGTCCTACGAGCAGTACTTC. Its protein is CASSIVEQGSYEQYF. The chain has TRBV19 and TRBJ2-7; 7 nucleotides agree with TRBD1. This CDR3 comprises 15 residues. V was clipped by 1 base and J by 1 base; unmatched bases: 4. CDR1 and CDR2 (germline): LNHDA, SQIVND (reference sequence).

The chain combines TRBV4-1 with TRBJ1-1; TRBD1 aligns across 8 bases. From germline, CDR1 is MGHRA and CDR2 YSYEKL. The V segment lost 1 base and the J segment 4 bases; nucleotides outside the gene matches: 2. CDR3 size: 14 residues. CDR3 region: CASSQGTGSTEAFF. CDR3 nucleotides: TGCGCCAGCAGCCAAGGGACAGGGTCCACTGAAGCTTTCTTT.

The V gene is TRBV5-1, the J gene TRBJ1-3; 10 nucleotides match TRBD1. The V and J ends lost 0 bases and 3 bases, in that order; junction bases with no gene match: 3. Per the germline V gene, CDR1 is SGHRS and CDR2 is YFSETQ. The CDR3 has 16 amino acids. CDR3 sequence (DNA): TGCGCCAGCAGCTTGGCCGGGACAGGGGTTGGAAACACCATATATTTT. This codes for CASSLAGTGVGNTIYF.